A single sample is the source of the 27 T cell receptor beta chains below, sequenced in a study of cytomegalovirus exposure and HLA in healthy donors. 13 Jbeta primers and 60 Vbeta primers were used for the PCR. Clones were sequenced by immunoSEQ multiplex PCR, and TCRdb holds only the in-frame ones, with some missing. The sample contains some 110,000 clones, 9.5% of which appear only once. Sequencing was done on a sample of PBMCs. All receptors come from a man aged 25 to 45 in good health and CMV-seronegative.

This clone has more than one count but fewer than ten. The J gene is TRBJ2-5, the V gene TRBV7-9; D gene uncertain. The V end lost 1 base, the J end lost 5 bases, and 8 bases lay between the germline ends. The CDR3 length is 13 residues. In germline, CDR1 is SEHNR, CDR2 FQNEAQ (reference sequence). This chain's CDR3 is CASSLDARETQYF. DNA for the CDR3: TGTGCCAGCAGCTTAGACGCACGGGAGACCCAGTACTTC.

This chain uses TRBV13 with TRBJ1-1, with 8 positions matching TRBD1. The CDR3 is 15 residues long. V lost 5 bases to trimming and J lost 3 bases; unmatched junction nucleotides: 8. Germline V gene sequence: CDR1 PRHDT, CDR2 FYEKMQ (reference sequence). CDR3 protein: CASSPAGTGDTEAFF. CDR3 DNA sequence: TGTGCCAGCAGCCCTGCCGGGACAGGTGACACTGAAGCTTTCTTT.

Only a few counts were recorded for this clone. CDR3: CASSFGRGLSDEQYF. DNA for the CDR3: TGTGCCAGCAGCTTTGGTAGGGGGCTGAGCGACGAGCAGTACTTC. V usage is TRBV7-3 and J usage is TRBJ2-7; TRBD1 aligns across 7 bases. Trimming took 3 bases from V and 5 from J; bases not matched to a gene: 10. In germline, CDR1 is SGHTA, CDR2 FQGTGA. This CDR3 is 15 amino acids long.

This clone was counted a few times. This chain joins TRBV4-3 and TRBJ1-2; D not certain. CDR1 and CDR2 (germline): LGHNA, YSLEER. V lost 0 bases to trimming and J lost 1 base, with 6 bases between them. This CDR3 is built from 14 residues. The DNA of the CDR3 is TGCGCCAGCAGCCAAGATCTAAGTAACTATGGCTACACCTTC. Translating it yields CASSQDLSNYGYTF.

The J gene is TRBJ1-2, the V gene TRBV19; 9 nucleotides match TRBD1. This CDR3 spans 14 amino acids. Germline CDR1 is LNHDA and CDR2 is SQIVND (reference sequence). The V and J ends lost 7 bases and 5 bases, in that order; junction bases with no gene match: 8. The chain's CDR3 is CASTSPGTGYGYTF. DNA of the CDR3: TGTGCCAGTACCTCGCCCGGGACAGGGTATGGCTACACCTTC.

This clone was seen only a few times. Germline is not matched at one junction end, which may reflect a read error. The chain combines TRBV11-2 with TRBJ1-2; no clear D. Germline CDR1 SGHAT, CDR2 FQNNGV. CDR3 length: 11 amino acids. This chain's CDR3 is CASSYNLPPAF. Here the CDR3 DNA reads TGTGCCAGCAGCTATAACCTCCCTCCAGCCTTC.

The V and J genes are TRBV11-2 and TRBJ2-5; a weak D match, TRBD2 (5 bases). The CDR3 runs to 14 residues. With 1 base removed from V and 6 bases from J, the gap between germline ends came to 12 bases. The germline gives CDR1 SGHAT, CDR2 FQNNGV. CDR3 amino acids: CASSLVRGSKTQYF. Written as DNA, the CDR3 is TGTGCCAGCAGCTTAGTTCGGGGTTCGAAGACCCAGTACTTC.

The genes are TRBV28 and TRBJ2-2; possible D gene TRBD2, 7 bases. Trimming shortened V by 6 bases and J by 3 bases, and 14 bases separated the two germline ends. The CDR3 runs 15 residues. Germline V gene lookup returns CDR1 MDHEN and CDR2 SYDVKM. The CDR3 DNA reads as TGTGCCAGCAGGCCGAGGGGGGGGTACACCGGGGAGCTGTTTTTT. Residues: CASRPRGGYTGELFF.

This clone was found a few times. The chain uses TRBV5-4 and TRBJ2-2; a possible D gene is TRBD2 (6 bases). V lost 4 bases to trimming and J lost 3 bases, with 16 bases between them. This CDR3 region has 16 residues. CDR1 is SGHNT, CDR2 YYREEE, per germline (reference sequence). The CDR3 loop is CASSTRQTRDTGELFF. In nucleotides, the CDR3 is TGTGCCAGCAGCACCAGACAGACTAGAGACACCGGGGAGCTGTTTTTT.

This clone showed up just a few times. The chain joins TRBV19 to TRBJ2-1, with TRBD2 matching 8 bases. The CDR3 runs to 15 residues. V was clipped by 3 bases and J by 2 bases; unmatched bases: 3. Germline lookup yields CDR1 LNHDA and CDR2 SQIVND (reference sequence). In DNA form, the CDR3 reads TGTGCCAGTAGTATTAGCGGGGCTACCTACAATGAGCAGTTCTTC. This translates into CASSISGATYNEQFF.

This clone was seen just once. The gene calls are TRBV7-9 and TRBJ2-5; 7 bases match TRBD1. J lost 5 bases, V lost 4 bases, and 7 bases had no gene match. The CDR3 is 14 amino acids. Per the germline V gene, CDR1 is SEHNR and CDR2 is FQNEAQ (reference sequence). The CDR3 spells CASSSTTGEETQYF. The CDR3 coding sequence is TGTGCCAGCAGCTCAACCACAGGGGAGGAGACCCAGTACTTC.

This clone showed up just a few times. The chain employs TRBV6-1 and TRBJ2-7; 12 bases agree with TRBD2. V was clipped by 4 bases and J by 3 bases; unmatched bases: 13. This CDR3 is built from 18 residues. Per the germline V gene, CDR1 is MNHNS and CDR2 is SASEGT. The CDR3 nucleotides are TGTGCCAGCAGTGCCCCGGCTAGCGGGGGGGCTCGGGGCTACGAGCAGTACTTC. Its translation is CASSAPASGGARGYEQYF.

V usage is TRBV11-2 and J usage is TRBJ1-6; tentative D call: TRBD1 (6 bases). CDR3 size: 18 residues. CDR1 SGHAT and CDR2 FQNNGV come from the germline V gene. V shed 7 bases and J shed 4 bases, with 23 bases lying between them. CDR3 loop: CASTKSQGRALYNSPLHF. The CDR3 DNA is TGTGCCAGCACCAAATCCCAGGGGAGGGCTTTGTATAATTCACCCCTCCACTTT.

This clone was observed a few times. The chain carries TRBV30 and TRBJ1-5; D perhaps matches TRBD1 (6 bases). Trimming removed 3 bases from V and 8 bases from J, with 14 bases in between. CDR3 length: 13 residues. Germline values: CDR1 GTSNPN, CDR2 SVGIG (reference sequence). The CDR3 region has the DNA TGTGCCTGGAGCCGGCAGGGGAGAGAGCCCCAGCATTTT. The encoded protein is CAWSRQGREPQHF.

V and J are TRBV7-2 and TRBJ2-3; 10 bases match TRBD2. Looked up from germline, CDR1 is SGHTA and CDR2 is FQGNSA. With 2 bases clipped from V and 2 bases from J, the junction kept 1 base outside the gene matches. The CDR3 has 15 residues. The CDR3 loop is CASSLSGGATDTQYF. For the CDR3, the DNA is TGTGCCAGCAGCTTAAGCGGGGGGGCCACAGATACGCAGTATTTT.

In its sample, this clone was seen a few times. The chain employs TRBV13 and TRBJ1-2; no clear D. V was clipped by 5 bases and J by 3 bases, with 10 bases between them. Germline V CDR1 and CDR2: PRHDT, FYEKMQ (reference sequence). This CDR3 contains 13 residues. The CDR3 DNA follows: TGTGCCAGCAGCCAGGAAGGATACTATGGCTACACCTTC. Residues: CASSQEGYYGYTF.

The CDR3 reads CASSQRTSGNDEQYF. The CDR3 DNA reads as TGTGCCAGCAGTCAGCGGACTAGCGGGAACGACGAGCAGTACTTC. The V gene is TRBV11-2, the J gene TRBJ2-7, with 12 bases identical to TRBD2. CDR1 and CDR2 from the germline V gene are SGHAT and FQNNGV. Trimming removed 6 bases from V and 5 bases from J; junction bases left unmatched: 8. CDR3 length: 15 amino acids.

This clone was seen more than once but under ten times. V and J are TRBV19 and TRBJ2-2; TRBD1 matches 8 bases. The CDR3 loop spans 16 amino acids. V lost 3 bases to trimming and J lost 5 bases; unmatched junction nucleotides: 8. Germline V gene sequence: CDR1 LNHDA, CDR2 SQIVND (reference sequence). The DNA of the CDR3 is TGTGCCAGTAGTATTCATAGGACAGGGCCTACCGGGGAGCTGTTTTTT. As protein: CASSIHRTGPTGELFF.

This clone was seen more than once but under ten times. The CDR3 protein is CASSPGNSGGDTQYF. The CDR3 region has the DNA TGTGCCAGCAGCCCGGGGAATAGCGGGGGGGATACGCAGTATTTT. The rearrangement joins TRBV7-2 to TRBJ2-3, with 10 bases aligning to TRBD2. This CDR3 spans 15 amino acids. With V trimmed by 5 bases and J by 6 bases, 8 bases remained unmatched. Germline CDR1 is SGHTA and CDR2 is FQGNSA.

This clone was detected a few times. The chain combines TRBV19 with TRBJ1-1; TRBD1 is a possible D gene (5 bases). The CDR3 totals 13 residues. Trimming cost V 7 bases and J 3 bases, with 12 bases left between them. Germline V CDR1 and CDR2: LNHDA, SQIVND (reference sequence). The CDR3 bases are TGTGCCAGTACCAGGGAAAAGTACACTGAAGCTTTCTTT. Translating it yields CASTREKYTEAFF.

This clone was seen more than once but under ten times. The chain couples TRBV6-1 to TRBJ2-7; D might be TRBD1 (6 bases). Per the germline V gene, CDR1 is MNHNS and CDR2 is SASEGT. The CDR3 runs 14 residues. V lost 2 bases and J 6 bases, leaving 14 bases between the germline ends. Here the CDR3 reads CASSERGFTIEQYF. Here the CDR3 DNA reads TGTGCCAGCAGTGAAAGGGGGTTCACCATCGAGCAGTACTTC.

A word on this clone: One end of the junction varies from germline; a read error may be responsible. The chain combines TRBV2 with TRBJ2-1, with 8 bases fitting TRBD2. Germline CDR1 is SNHLY and CDR2 is FYNNEI. The CDR3 totals 11 residues. DNA for the CDR3: TGTGCCAGCGGTGACGGGACTAGAGAGTTCTTC. This encodes CASGDGTREFF.

This clone appeared a few times. J is TRBJ1-4 and V is TRBV5-1; 7 nucleotides line up with TRBD1. The junction had 4 bases not matched to a gene; V was cut back by 1 base and J by 7 bases. This CDR3 region has 14 residues. Looked up from germline, CDR1 is SGHRS and CDR2 is YFSETQ. DNA of the CDR3: TGCGCCAGCAGCTTGCAGGGACAGTCTGAAAAACTGTTTTTT. Amino acid sequence: CASSLQGQSEKLFF.

The V gene is TRBV10-2, the J gene TRBJ1-6, with 8 bases aligning to TRBD1. Germline V gives CDR1 WSHSY, CDR2 SAAADI. The V and J ends lost 10 bases and 6 bases, in that order; junction bases with no gene match: 11. This CDR3 region has 15 residues. CDR3 protein: CATIADRVGNSPLHF. CDR3 coding DNA: TGCGCCACGATAGCGGACAGGGTCGGTAATTCACCCCTCCACTTT.

The chain couples TRBV13 to TRBJ2-5; a weak D match, TRBD1 (6 bases). Germline V gives CDR1 PRHDT, CDR2 FYEKMQ (reference sequence). V was cut by 6 bases and J by 5 bases, with 13 bases left in between. This CDR3 is built from 13 residues. In DNA form, the CDR3 reads TGTGCCAGCAGGAAGGGGGAAGGGGAGACCCAGTACTTC. As protein: CASRKGEGETQYF.

The rearrangement uses TRBV7-9 and TRBJ2-3; 7 bases are a match to TRBD1. The V gene's germline CDR1 is SEHNR and CDR2 FQNEAQ (reference sequence). The CDR3 has 16 residues. J was trimmed by 4 bases and V by 5 bases; bases with no gene match: 12. The chain's CDR3 is CASSPYSTGPSDTQYF. The CDR3 DNA follows: TGTGCCAGCAGCCCCTACTCGACAGGGCCCTCAGATACGCAGTATTTT.

The chain couples TRBV5-5 to TRBJ1-1; TRBD1 aligns across 8 bases. CDR1 and CDR2 from the germline V gene are SGHKS and YYEKEE (reference sequence). V gave up 4 bases and J gave up 3 bases; unmatched junction bases: 11. The CDR3 contains 16 residues. The CDR3: CASSQGTGYLDTEAFF. The DNA for the CDR3 is TGTGCCAGCAGCCAAGGGACAGGTTATTTGGACACTGAAGCTTTCTTT.